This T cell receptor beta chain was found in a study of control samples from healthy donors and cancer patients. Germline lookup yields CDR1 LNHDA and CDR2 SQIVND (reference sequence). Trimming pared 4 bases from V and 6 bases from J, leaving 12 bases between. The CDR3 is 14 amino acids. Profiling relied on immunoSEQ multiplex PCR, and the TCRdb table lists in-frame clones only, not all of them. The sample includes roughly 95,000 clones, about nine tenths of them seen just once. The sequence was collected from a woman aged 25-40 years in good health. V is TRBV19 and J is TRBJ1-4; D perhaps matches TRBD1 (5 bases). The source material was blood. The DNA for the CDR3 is TGTGCCAGTAGTAGGGGCATTAGGGATGAAAAACTGTTTTTT. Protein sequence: CASSRGIRDEKLFF. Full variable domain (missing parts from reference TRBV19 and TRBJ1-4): DGGITQSPKYLFRKEGQNVTLSCEQNLNHDAMYWYRQDPGQGLRLIYYSQIVNDFQKGDIAEGYSVSREKKESFPLTVTSAQKNPTAFYLCASSRGIRDEKLFFGSGTQLSVL.